This T cell receptor (beta chain) was obtained from a study of CXCR3-negative and CXCR3-positive naive CD8 T cells. CDR1 and CDR2 (germline): SNHLY, FYNNEI. The CDR3 runs to 12 residues. Researchers prepared the TRB cDNA libraries using 5' RACE with UMI labels. From the 5' RACE reads, TCRdb lists one entry per CDR3 protein and no DNA. This repertoire includes about 8,300 distinct CDR3 sequences. This receptor was identified in a human donor in good health. Some clones in this sample may be carry-over from other donors' samples. V is TRBV2 and J is TRBJ2-1; without DNA, the TCRdb call of TRBD2 cannot be checked. Sequenced sample: naive CXCR3- CD8+ T cells from blood. Noted subset: CD45RO-CCR7+CD27+CD95- naive CD8+ T cells lacking CXCR3 (TNR3-). The CDR3 here is CASTRRDDEQFF.